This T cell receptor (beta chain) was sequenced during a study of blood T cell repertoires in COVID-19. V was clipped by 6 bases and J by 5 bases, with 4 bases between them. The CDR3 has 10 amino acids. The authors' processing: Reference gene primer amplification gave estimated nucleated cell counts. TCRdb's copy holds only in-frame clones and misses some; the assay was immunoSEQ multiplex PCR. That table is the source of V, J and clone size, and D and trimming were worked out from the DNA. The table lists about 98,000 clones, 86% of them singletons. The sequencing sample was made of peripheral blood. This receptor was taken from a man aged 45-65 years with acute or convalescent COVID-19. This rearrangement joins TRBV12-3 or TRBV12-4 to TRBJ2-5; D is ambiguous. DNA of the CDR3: TGTGCCAGCAGCCTTGAGACCCAGTACTTC. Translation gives CASSLETQYF.